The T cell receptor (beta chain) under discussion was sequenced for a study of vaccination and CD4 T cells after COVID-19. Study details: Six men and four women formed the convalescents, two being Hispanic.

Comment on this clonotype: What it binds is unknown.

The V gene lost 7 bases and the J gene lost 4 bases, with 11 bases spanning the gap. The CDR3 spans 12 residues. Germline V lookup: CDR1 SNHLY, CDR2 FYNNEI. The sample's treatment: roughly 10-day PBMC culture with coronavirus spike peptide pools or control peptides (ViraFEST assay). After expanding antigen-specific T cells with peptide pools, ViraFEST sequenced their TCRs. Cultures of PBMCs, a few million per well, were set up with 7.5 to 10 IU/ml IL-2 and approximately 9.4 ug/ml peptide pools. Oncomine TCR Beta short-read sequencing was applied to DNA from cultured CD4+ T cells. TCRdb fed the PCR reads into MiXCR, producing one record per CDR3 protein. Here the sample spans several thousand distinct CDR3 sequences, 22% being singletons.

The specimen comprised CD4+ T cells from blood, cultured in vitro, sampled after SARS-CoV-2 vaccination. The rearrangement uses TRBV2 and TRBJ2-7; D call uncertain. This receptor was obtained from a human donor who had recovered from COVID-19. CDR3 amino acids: CASMPFGYEQYF. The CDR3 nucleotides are TGTGCCAGCATGCCCTTTGGGTACGAGCAGTACTTC.